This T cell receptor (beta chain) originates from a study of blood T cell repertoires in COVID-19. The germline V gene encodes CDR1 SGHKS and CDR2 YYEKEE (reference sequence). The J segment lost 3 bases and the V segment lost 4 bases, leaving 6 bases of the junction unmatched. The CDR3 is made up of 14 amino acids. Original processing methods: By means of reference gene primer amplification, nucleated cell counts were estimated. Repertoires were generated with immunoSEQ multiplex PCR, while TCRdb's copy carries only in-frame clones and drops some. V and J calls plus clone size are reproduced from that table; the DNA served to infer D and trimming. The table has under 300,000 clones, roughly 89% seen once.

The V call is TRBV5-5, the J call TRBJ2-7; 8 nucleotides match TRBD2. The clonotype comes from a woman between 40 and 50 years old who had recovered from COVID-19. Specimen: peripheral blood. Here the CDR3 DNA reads TGTGCCAGCAGCGGTCGAACTAGCGGCTACGAGCAGTACTTC. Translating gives CASSGRTSGYEQYF.